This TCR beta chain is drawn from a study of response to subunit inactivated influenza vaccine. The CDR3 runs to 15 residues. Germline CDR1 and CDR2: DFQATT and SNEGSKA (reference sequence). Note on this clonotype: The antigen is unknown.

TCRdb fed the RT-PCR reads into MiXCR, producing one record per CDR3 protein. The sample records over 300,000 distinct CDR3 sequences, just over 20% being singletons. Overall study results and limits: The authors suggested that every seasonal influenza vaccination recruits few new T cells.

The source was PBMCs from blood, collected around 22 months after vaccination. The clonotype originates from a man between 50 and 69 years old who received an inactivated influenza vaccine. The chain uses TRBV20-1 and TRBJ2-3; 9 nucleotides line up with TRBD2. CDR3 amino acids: CSKLGASGVTDTQYF. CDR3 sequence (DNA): TGCAGCAAGTTAGGGGCTAGCGGGGTGACAGATACGCAGTATTTT.